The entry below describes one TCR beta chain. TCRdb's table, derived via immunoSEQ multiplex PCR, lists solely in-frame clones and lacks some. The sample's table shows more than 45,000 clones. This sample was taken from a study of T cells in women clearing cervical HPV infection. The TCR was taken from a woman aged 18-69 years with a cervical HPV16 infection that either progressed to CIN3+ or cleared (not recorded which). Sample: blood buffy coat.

The covered CDR3 bases are TGTGCCAGTCGACAGGGAATTGGGTCACCC. It specifies CASRQGIGSP. The full CDR3 is CASRQGIGSPLHF. This chain connects TRBV7-9 to TRBJ1-6; 7 bases are shared with TRBD1. The sequenced fragment ends 3 residues before the CDR3 boundary, so the rest is inferred from the germline J gene. The length of the CDR3 is 13 residues. V shed 9 bases, J shed 10 bases, and the junction held 9 bases outside the gene matches. Germline V gene sequence: CDR1 SEHNR, CDR2 FQNEAQ (reference sequence).